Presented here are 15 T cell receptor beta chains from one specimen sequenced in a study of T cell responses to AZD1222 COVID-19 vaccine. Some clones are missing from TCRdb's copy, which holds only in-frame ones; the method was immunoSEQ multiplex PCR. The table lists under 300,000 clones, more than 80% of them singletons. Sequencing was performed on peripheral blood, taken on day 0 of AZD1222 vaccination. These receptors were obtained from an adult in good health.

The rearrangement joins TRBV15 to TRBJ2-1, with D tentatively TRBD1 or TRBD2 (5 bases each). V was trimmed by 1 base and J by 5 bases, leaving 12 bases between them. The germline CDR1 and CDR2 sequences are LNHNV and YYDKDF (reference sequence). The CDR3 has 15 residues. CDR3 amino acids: CATSRGPGANNEQFF. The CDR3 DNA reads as TGTGCCACCAGCAGAGGTCCCGGGGCAAACAATGAGCAGTTCTTC.

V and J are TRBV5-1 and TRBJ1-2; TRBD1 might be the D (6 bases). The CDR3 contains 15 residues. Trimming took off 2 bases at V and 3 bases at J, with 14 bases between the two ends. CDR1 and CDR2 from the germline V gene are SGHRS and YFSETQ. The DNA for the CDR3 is TGCGCCAGCAGCTTAAACGGACAGTCAGACTATGGCTACACCTTC. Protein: CASSLNGQSDYGYTF. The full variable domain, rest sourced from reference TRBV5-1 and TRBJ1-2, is KAGVTQTPRYLIKTRGQQVTLSCSPISGHRSVSWYQQTPGQGLQFLFEYFSETQRNKGNFPGRFSGRQFSNSRSEMNVSTLELGDSALYLCASSLNGQSDYGYTFGSGTRLTVV.

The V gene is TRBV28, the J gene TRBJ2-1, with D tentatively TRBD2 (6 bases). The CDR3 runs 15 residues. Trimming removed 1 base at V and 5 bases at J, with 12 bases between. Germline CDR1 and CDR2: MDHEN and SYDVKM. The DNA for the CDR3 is TGTGCCAGCAGTTTATTCGGGGGTCTCCACAATGAGCAGTTCTTC. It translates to CASSLFGGLHNEQFF.

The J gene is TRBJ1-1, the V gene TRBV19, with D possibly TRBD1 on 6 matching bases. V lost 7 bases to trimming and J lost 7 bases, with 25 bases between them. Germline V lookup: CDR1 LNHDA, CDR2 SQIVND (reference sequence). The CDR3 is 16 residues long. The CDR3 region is CASNPTRGRGALEAFF. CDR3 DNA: TGTGCCAGTAACCCCACCAGAGGCAGGGGCGCACTTGAAGCTTTCTTT.

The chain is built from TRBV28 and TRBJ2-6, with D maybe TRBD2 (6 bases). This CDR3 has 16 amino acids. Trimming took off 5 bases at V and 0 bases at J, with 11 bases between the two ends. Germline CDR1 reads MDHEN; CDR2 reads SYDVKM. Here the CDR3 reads CASSVPGGSGANVLTF. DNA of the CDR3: TGTGCCAGCAGTGTCCCCGGGGGCTCTGGGGCCAACGTCCTGACTTTC.

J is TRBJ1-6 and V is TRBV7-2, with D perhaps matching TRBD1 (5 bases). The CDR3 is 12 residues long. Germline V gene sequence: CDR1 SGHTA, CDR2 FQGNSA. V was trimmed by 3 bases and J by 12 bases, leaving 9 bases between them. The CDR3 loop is CASSLPGRPLHF. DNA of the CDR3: TGTGCCAGCAGCTTGCCAGGGAGACCCCTCCACTTT.

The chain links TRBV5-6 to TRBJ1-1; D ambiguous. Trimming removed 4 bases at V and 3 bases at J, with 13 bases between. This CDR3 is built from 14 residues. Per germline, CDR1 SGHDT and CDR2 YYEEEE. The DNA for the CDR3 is TGTGCCAGCAGCACCGGCGGCGGGGACACTGAAGCTTTCTTT. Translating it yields CASSTGGGDTEAFF.

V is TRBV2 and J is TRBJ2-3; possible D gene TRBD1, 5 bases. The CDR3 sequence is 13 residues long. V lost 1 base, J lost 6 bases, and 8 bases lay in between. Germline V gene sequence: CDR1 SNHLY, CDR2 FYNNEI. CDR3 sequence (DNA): TGTGCCAGCAGTGAAGAGGGGCGGGATACGCAGTATTTT. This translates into CASSEEGRDTQYF.

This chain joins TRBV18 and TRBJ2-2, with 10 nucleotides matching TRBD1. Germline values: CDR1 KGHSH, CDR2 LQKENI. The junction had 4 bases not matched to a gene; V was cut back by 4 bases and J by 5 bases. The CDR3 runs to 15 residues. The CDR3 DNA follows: TGTGCCAGCTCACTACCGGGACAGGGGACCGGGGAGCTGTTTTTT. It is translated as CASSLPGQGTGELFF.

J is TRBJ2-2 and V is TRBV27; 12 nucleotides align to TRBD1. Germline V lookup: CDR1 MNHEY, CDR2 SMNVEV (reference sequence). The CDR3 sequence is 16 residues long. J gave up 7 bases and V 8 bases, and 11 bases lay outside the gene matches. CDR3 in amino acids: CASAPRDRGRGGELFF. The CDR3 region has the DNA TGTGCCAGCGCTCCTAGGGACAGGGGGCGGGGCGGGGAGCTGTTTTTT.

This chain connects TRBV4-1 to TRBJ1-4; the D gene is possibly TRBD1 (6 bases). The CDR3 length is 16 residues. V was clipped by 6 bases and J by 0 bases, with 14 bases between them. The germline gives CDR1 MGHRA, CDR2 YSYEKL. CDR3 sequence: CASRVTGRATNEKLFF. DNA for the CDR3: TGCGCCAGCAGGGTCACAGGGAGGGCAACTAATGAAAAACTGTTTTTT.

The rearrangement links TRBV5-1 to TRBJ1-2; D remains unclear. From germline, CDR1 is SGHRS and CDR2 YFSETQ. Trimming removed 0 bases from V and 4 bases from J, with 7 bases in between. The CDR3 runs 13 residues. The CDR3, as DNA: TGCGCCAGCAGCTTGGGAGGCATCTATGGCTACACCTTC. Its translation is CASSLGGIYGYTF.

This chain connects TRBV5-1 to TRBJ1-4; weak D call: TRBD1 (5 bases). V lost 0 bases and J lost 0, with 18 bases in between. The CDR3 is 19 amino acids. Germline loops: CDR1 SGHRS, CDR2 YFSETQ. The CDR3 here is CASSLVAGTAQTTNEKLFF. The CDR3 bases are TGCGCCAGCAGCTTGGTCGCCGGGACGGCTCAAACAACTAATGAAAAACTGTTTTTT. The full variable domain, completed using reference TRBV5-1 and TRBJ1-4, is KAGVTQTPRYLIKTRGQQVTLSCSPISGHRSVSWYQQTPGQGLQFLFEYFSETQRNKGNFPGRFSGRQFSNSRSEMNVSTLELGDSALYLCASSLVAGTAQTTNEKLFFGSGTQLSVL.

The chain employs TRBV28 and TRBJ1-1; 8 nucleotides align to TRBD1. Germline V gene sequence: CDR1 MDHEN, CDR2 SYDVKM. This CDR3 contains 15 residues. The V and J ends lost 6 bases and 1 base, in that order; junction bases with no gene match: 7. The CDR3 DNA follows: TGTGCCAGCAGACGACGGGACAGGCCGAACACTGAAGCTTTCTTT. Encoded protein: CASRRRDRPNTEAFF.

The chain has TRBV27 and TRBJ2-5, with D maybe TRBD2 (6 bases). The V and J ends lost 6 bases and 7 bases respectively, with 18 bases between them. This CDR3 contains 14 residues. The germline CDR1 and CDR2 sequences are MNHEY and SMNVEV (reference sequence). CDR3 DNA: TGTGCCAGCAGCTCGCGGCGGGATGGGGGGACCCAGTACTTC. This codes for CASSSRRDGGTQYF.